Listed below are T cell receptor beta chains from one sample, sequenced in a study of blood T cells in healthy people across ages. TCRdb independently ran MiXCR on the 5' RACE reads; one entry per CDR3 protein. In the table there are approximately 820,000 distinct CDR3 sequences, approximately 44% of which are singletons. Source material: blood. Receptors originate from a man aged 60-69 years in good health. CDR3s include the opening cysteine and the closing phenylalanine or tryptophan. A D gene is named only where the DNA matches it firmly. Where a row states a size, it is once, few, many or the class of an expanded clone; other rows omit it.

clone_size	d_call	j_call	v_call	cdr3_aa	cdr3_nt
NA	NA	TRBJ2-7	TRBV6-5	CASSYSVGLGEQYF	TGTGCCAGCAGTTACTCCGTCGGCCTGGGGGAGCAGTACTTC
few	NA	TRBJ2-1	TRBV4-3	CASSQMTGWARGNEKFF	NA
NA	NA	TRBJ1-2	TRBV12-3/TRBV12-4	CASSFLAGAIGYGYTF	TGTGCCAGCAGCTTCCTGGCAGGGGCAATAGGCTATGGCTACACCTTC
few	NA	TRBJ1-5	TRBV7-2	CASSLTQGQPQHF	TGTGCCAGCAGCTTAACCCAGGGTCAGCCCCAGCATTTT
NA	TRBD1	TRBJ2-7	TRBV2	CASSDLGGTGDEQYF	TGTGCCAGCAGTGATTTGGGAGGGACAGGGGACGAGCAGTACTTC
NA	NA	TRBJ1-2	TRBV30	CAGAGQSYGYTF	TGTGCCGGGGCCGGACAGTCCTATGGCTACACCTTC
NA	NA	TRBJ2-7	TRBV3-1	CASSQYRTETYEQYF	TGTGCCAGCAGCCAATACAGGACAGAGACTTACGAGCAGTACTTC
few	NA	TRBJ1-6	TRBV20-1	CSARNPDRSSYNSPLHF	TGCAGTGCTAGAAACCCGGACAGAAGCTCCTATAATTCACCCCTCCACTTT
NA	NA	TRBJ1-3	TRBV12-3/TRBV12-4	CASSLAGGTGNTIYF	TGTGCCAGCAGTTTAGCGGGAGGGACTGGAAACACCATATATTTT
NA	NA	TRBJ2-1	TRBV7-2	CASSLRGKGYEQFF	TGTGCCAGCAGCTTACGGGGTAAAGGCTACGAGCAGTTCTTC
NA	TRBD2	TRBJ2-1	TRBV5-1	CASSLVSSGGPEQFF	TGCGCCAGCAGCTTGGTGTCTAGCGGGGGGCCTGAGCAGTTCTTC
NA	NA	TRBJ2-7	TRBV27	CASSVSYGFYEQYF	TGTGCCAGCAGTGTGTCATACGGTTTCTACGAGCAGTACTTC
NA	NA	TRBJ2-7	TRBV5-1	CVSSYKGPRPSEQYF	TGCGTCAGCAGCTACAAGGGTCCACGACCGTCAGAGCAGTACTTC
NA	NA	TRBJ2-6	TRBV25-1	CASSDTDGRGAGANVLTF	TGTGCCAGCAGTGATACGGATGGTAGGGGGGCTGGGGCCAACGTCCTGACTTTC
NA	NA	TRBJ2-1	TRBV30	CAWTRDNEQFF	TGTGCCTGGACTAGAGACAATGAGCAGTTCTTC
few	TRBD2	TRBJ2-1	TRBV12-3/TRBV12-4	CASSFRVLAGPYNEQFF	TGTGCCAGCAGTTTCCGCGTGCTAGCGGGGCCCTACAATGAGCAGTTCTTC
NA	NA	TRBJ2-7	TRBV7-6	CASSVSADSYEQYF	TGTGCCAGCAGCGTTAGCGCAGATTCCTACGAGCAGTACTTC
NA	NA	TRBJ2-1	TRBV7-6	CASSPSLGGGAENEQFF	TGTGCCAGCAGCCCATCTTTGGGAGGGGGGGCGGAGAATGAGCAGTTCTTC
NA	TRBD2	TRBJ2-1	TRBV13	CACNRLAGASSYNEQFF	TGTGCCTGTAATAGGCTAGCGGGGGCCAGCTCCTACAATGAGCAGTTCTTC
NA	NA	TRBJ2-1	TRBV7-2	CASSLVRGPPFF	TGTGCCAGCAGCTTAGTGCGGGGGCCCCCGTTCTTC
NA	TRBD1	TRBJ2-7	TRBV12-3/TRBV12-4	CASRHRGDEQYF	TGTGCCAGCAGACACAGGGGGGATGAGCAGTACTTC
NA	NA	TRBJ2-5	TRBV6-1	CASSDHTRVGDQETQYF	TGTGCCAGCAGTGACCACACAAGGGTGGGGGACCAAGAGACCCAGTACTTC
NA	TRBD2	TRBJ2-1	TRBV27	CASSFRLAGGPRNEQFF	TGTGCCAGCAGTTTTAGACTAGCGGGGGGGCCTCGAAATGAGCAGTTCTTC
once	NA	TRBJ2-5	TRBV29-1	CSVTEGPTAVLAQYF	TGCAGCGTGACTGAGGGACCAACTGCTGTGCTGGCCCAGTACTTC
few	NA	TRBJ2-3	TRBV5-6	CASSLFPTDTQYF	TGTGCCAGCAGCTTATTTCCCACAGATACGCAGTATTTT
NA	NA	TRBJ1-1	TRBV24-1	CATSPSGPGLTEAFF	TGTGCCACCAGCCCTTCGGGACCTGGGCTTACTGAAGCTTTCTTT
few	NA	TRBJ2-1	TRBV25-1	CASSEFKRRPNEQFF	TGTGCCAGCAGTGAATTTAAGCGCCGCCCCAATGAGCAGTTCTTC
few	TRBD1	TRBJ1-4	TRBV13	CASSAGTGEKPNEKLFF	TGTGCCAGCAGCGCGGGGACAGGGGAGAAACCTAATGAAAAACTGTTTTTT
NA	TRBD1	TRBJ2-7	TRBV6-2/TRBV6-3	CASSYAGGVPGPYEQYF	TGTGCCAGCAGTTACGCAGGGGGCGTACCGGGGCCCTACGAGCAGTACTTC
NA	NA	TRBJ1-6	TRBV5-1	CASREMSSYNSPLHF	TGCGCCAGCCGCGAGATGAGCTCCTATAATTCACCCCTCCACTTT